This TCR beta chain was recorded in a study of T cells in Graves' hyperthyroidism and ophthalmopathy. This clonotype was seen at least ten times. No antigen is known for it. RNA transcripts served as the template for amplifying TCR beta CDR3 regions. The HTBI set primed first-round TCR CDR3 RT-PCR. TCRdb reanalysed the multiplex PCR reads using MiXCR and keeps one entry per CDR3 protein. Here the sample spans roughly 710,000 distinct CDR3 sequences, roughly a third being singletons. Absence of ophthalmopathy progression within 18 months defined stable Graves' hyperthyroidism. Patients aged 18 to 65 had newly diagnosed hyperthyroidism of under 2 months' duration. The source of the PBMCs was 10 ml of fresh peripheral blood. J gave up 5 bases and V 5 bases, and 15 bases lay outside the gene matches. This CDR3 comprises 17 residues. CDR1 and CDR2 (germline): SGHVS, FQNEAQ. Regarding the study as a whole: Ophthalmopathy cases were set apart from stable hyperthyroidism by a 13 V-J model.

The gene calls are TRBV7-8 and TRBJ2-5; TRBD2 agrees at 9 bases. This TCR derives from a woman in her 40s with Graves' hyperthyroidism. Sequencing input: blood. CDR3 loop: CASSPLGGLAGRETQYF. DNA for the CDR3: TGTGCCAGCAGCCCCCTGGGGGGGCTAGCGGGACGGGAGACCCAGTACTTC.